What follows is one TCR beta chain and its context. Sequencing used immunoSEQ multiplex PCR; TCRdb keeps in-frame clones, though not all of them. Among under 850,000 clones listed, roughly 90% were seen once. The data were taken from a study of shared T cell receptors in the human thymus. V was cut by 4 bases and J by 4 bases, with 5 bases left in between. The CDR3 totals 11 residues. Germline V gene data show CDR1 as MNHNY and CDR2 as SVGAGI (reference sequence). These data were also filed under a second study, of human thymus T cells. This second report adds: Repertoires from thymus and blood appeared to show biased V and J gene usage.

The genes are TRBV6-6 and TRBJ2-7; no clear D. The sequenced sample consisted of thymocytes. The clonotype comes from a boy under three years old with a congenital heart defect. As DNA, the CDR3 is TGTGCCAGCAGTTCTTTATACGAGCAGTACTTC. It codes for CASSSLYEQYF.